Reported below is one TCR beta chain. Its cognate antigen is unknown. Libraries of TRB cDNA were made by 5' RACE and carried UMIs. No DNA is given; TCRdb re-called the 5' RACE reads and lists each CDR3 protein once. The repertoire table contains some 66,000 distinct CDR3 sequences. CDR1 DFQATT and CDR2 SNEGSKA come from the germline V gene (reference sequence). The length of the CDR3 is 14 residues. The record originates from a study of CXCR3-negative and CXCR3-positive naive CD8 T cells. General study results and limits: Researchers reported similar TRBV-TRBJ usage in naive CXCR3-negative and CXCR3-positive cells, though memory differed.

Sequencing input: naive CXCR3- CD8+ T cells from blood. Subset noted: CD45RO-CCR7+CD27+CD95- naive CD8+ T cells lacking CXCR3 (TNR3-). This sequence originates from a human donor in good health. Some clones in this sample may be carry-over from other donors' samples. V gene TRBV20-1 combines with J gene TRBJ2-2; TCRdb gives TRBD2 as the D gene, but with no DNA this cannot be confirmed. CDR3 sequence reads: CSATSGGDTGELFF.